This T cell receptor (beta chain) was sequenced in a study of cytomegalovirus exposure and HLA in healthy donors. On the study more broadly: The 95 to 150 validation repertoires were produced on the same platform as the roughly 670 repertoires of the first cohort. This was reported in a later analysis.

General observations from the study: In vitro assays verified that three CMV-associated chains recognized CMV antigens specifically. Cytomegalovirus-associated status was assigned to 150 to 200 TCR beta chains. Subsequent analysis showed first-cohort TCR clusters tending to co-occur in about 110 validation repertoires.

Sequenced by immunoSEQ multiplex PCR; TCRdb stores in-frame clones only, minus some. The table includes 150,000 to 200,000 clones, around 85% detected once. On this clone: Its target is not known.

Trimming removed 0 bases at V and 1 base at J, with 9 bases between. The CDR3 sequence is 15 residues long. The germline V gene has CDR1 MGHRA and CDR2 YSYEKL. The chain is built from TRBV4-1 and TRBJ1-1; no definite D call. This TCR came from a man aged 18 to 30 in good health and CMV-seropositive. Sequences were obtained from PBMCs. The CDR3 DNA follows: TGCGCCAGCAGCCAAGATCCCCAGTCGAACACTGAAGCTTTCTTT. The encoded protein is CASSQDPQSNTEAFF.